The 23 T cell receptor beta chains listed next were all sequenced from one sample in a study of CD8 T cells in ankylosing spondylitis. TCRdb processed the 5' RACE reads anew with MiXCR; each CDR3 protein has one entry. The data hold about 340,000 distinct CDR3 sequences, with about 20% observed a single time. Sequencing used blood, either unsorted or a sorted T cell fraction (not recorded which). These receptor sequences come from a male donor with ankylosing spondylitis or in good health (not recorded which).

A few counts support this clonotype. The chain recombines TRBV12-3 or TRBV12-4 with TRBJ2-7, with 7 bases that match TRBD1. This CDR3 contains 15 residues. Trimming took 7 bases from V and 0 from J; bases not matched to a gene: 9. This CDR3 reads CASNQGGQLSYEQYF. DNA for the CDR3: TGTGCCAGCAATCAAGGGGGACAGCTCTCCTACGAGCAGTACTTC.

The chain couples TRBV6-1 to TRBJ2-2; 7 bases are a match to TRBD1. Germline values: CDR1 MNHNS, CDR2 SASEGT. The ends lost 7 bases at V and 1 base at J; junction bases unmatched: 12. The CDR3 runs 17 residues. CDR3 sequence: CASTTSWDSLNTGELFF. DNA for the CDR3: TGTGCCAGCACCACATCCTGGGACAGCCTGAACACCGGGGAGCTGTTTTTT.

The V call is TRBV12-3 or TRBV12-4, the J call TRBJ2-5; TRBD2 is a possible D gene (5 bases). The CDR3 consists of 13 residues. Trimming took 6 bases from V and 7 from J, leaving 15 bases between them. The CDR3, as DNA: TGTGCCAGCAGCCCAGATAGCGAGGGGACCCAGTACTTC. It specifies CASSPDSEGTQYF.

Worth noting for this clonotype: At one end the junction does not follow the germline gene, possibly because of a read error. The chain recombines TRBV29-1 with TRBJ2-7; D gene unclear. Germline values: CDR1 SQVTM, CDR2 ANQGSEA. This CDR3 contains 15 residues. As DNA, the CDR3 is TGCAGCGTTGAGACGTCTGGCGGAGATACCTACGAGCAGCACTTC. Protein product: CSVETSGGDTYEQHF.

The chain has TRBV12-3 or TRBV12-4 and TRBJ2-1; D may match TRBD1 or TRBD2 (5 bases each). The CDR3 is 15 residues long. The V and J ends lost 6 bases and 3 bases respectively, with 15 bases between them. In DNA, the CDR3 is TGTGCCAGCAGGTCACGGGACCCACTCTACAATGAGCAGTTCTTC. Its translation: CASRSRDPLYNEQFF.

This clonotype was seen a few times. The CDR3: CASTRQGSREQFF. DNA of the CDR3: TGTGCCAGCACCCGACAGGGTTCGAGGGAGCAGTTCTTC. The J gene is TRBJ2-1, the V gene TRBV12-3 or TRBV12-4; 7 bases fit TRBD1. The CDR3 sequence is 13 residues long. V lost 7 bases, J lost 10 bases, and 10 bases stayed unmatched.

A few counts support this clonotype. The chain joins TRBV12-3 or TRBV12-4 to TRBJ2-7, with 7 positions matching TRBD1. The J segment lost 5 bases and the V segment lost 5 bases, leaving 9 bases of the junction unmatched. This CDR3 contains 14 residues. The CDR3 coding sequence is TGTGCCAGCAGTATGACAGGGTCCCGCCACGAGCAGTACTTC. This sequence encodes CASSMTGSRHEQYF.

The chain employs TRBV7-9 and TRBJ2-5; 11 bases match TRBD2. The CDR3 is 17 residues long. The V gene end was trimmed by 4 bases and the J gene end by 3 bases; junction bases not matched to a gene: 10. CDR1 and CDR2 from the germline V gene are SEHNR and FQNEAQ (reference sequence). CDR3 sequence reads: CASSSTTTSGEKETQYF. The CDR3 DNA is TGTGCCAGCAGCTCAACTACGACTAGCGGGGAGAAAGAGACCCAGTACTTC.

This clonotype came up a few times. The genes are TRBV12-3 or TRBV12-4 and TRBJ2-7, with TRBD1 identical over 7 bases. The CDR3 runs 14 residues. J gave up 3 bases and V 2 bases, and 4 bases lay outside the gene matches. CDR3 nucleotide sequence: TGTGCCAGCAGTTTAATCGGGACAGACTACGAGCAGTACTTC. Translated, it gives CASSLIGTDYEQYF.

This clonotype was seen at least ten times. The chain couples TRBV12-3 or TRBV12-4 to TRBJ1-1; unclear D gene. The CDR3 length is 12 residues. Trimming removed 3 bases from V and 5 bases from J, with 7 bases in between. The CDR3 coding sequence is TGTGCCAGCAGTTTGAGTGGGACTGAAGCTTTCTTT. The encoded protein is CASSLSGTEAFF.

This clonotype turned up a few times. In DNA, the CDR3 is TGTGCCTGGAGGTTACGGGGCCAGGATACGCAGTATTTT. It specifies CAWRLRGQDTQYF. The V call is TRBV30, the J call TRBJ2-3, with D perhaps being TRBD1 or TRBD2 (5 bases each). The CDR3 length is 13 residues. V shed 3 bases and J shed 6 bases, with 13 bases lying between them. Per the germline V gene, CDR1 is GTSNPN and CDR2 is SVGIG (reference sequence).

This clonotype was seen only a few times. The rearrangement links TRBV7-8 to TRBJ1-6; maybe TRBD1 (5 bases). The ends were cut back, 5 bases at V and 3 bases at J, with 20 bases in the middle. CDR3 length equals 18 residues. The V gene's germline CDR1 is SGHVS and CDR2 FQNEAQ. Here the CDR3 reads CASSPSPGLDIYNSPLHF. The CDR3 DNA follows: TGTGCCAGCAGCCCATCACCGGGGCTCGATATCTATAATTCACCCCTCCACTTT.

CDR3 protein: CASMGGAVGAGGQETQYF. The CDR3 DNA follows: TGTGCCAGTATGGGGGGGGCGGTGGGAGCGGGGGGACAAGAGACCCAGTACTTC. V usage is TRBV6-1 and J usage is TRBJ2-5, with 9 positions matching TRBD2. V gave up 9 bases and J gave up 2 bases; unmatched junction bases: 19. The CDR3 consists of 18 residues. The germline CDR1 and CDR2 sequences are MNHNS and SASEGT.

The chain uses TRBV12-3 or TRBV12-4 and TRBJ2-3; D is undetermined. This CDR3 region has 16 residues. Trimming took 2 bases from V and 0 from J, leaving 12 bases between them. The CDR3 spells CASSLNLASSTDTQYF. The CDR3 DNA is TGTGCCAGCAGTTTAAATCTCGCATCTAGCACAGATACGCAGTATTTT.

CDR3 protein: CSARDSPNTGELFF. CDR3 nucleotides: TGCAGTGCTCGGGACAGCCCGAACACCGGGGAGCTGTTTTTT. The rearrangement links TRBV20-1 to TRBJ2-2; TRBD1 agrees at 7 bases. The CDR3 is 14 amino acids. V gave up 5 bases and J gave up 0 bases; unmatched junction bases: 3. In germline, CDR1 is DFQATT, CDR2 SNEGSKA (reference sequence).

The chain joins TRBV7-9 to TRBJ1-1, with 8 bases fitting TRBD1. Per germline, CDR1 SEHNR and CDR2 FQNEAQ (reference sequence). After removal of 3 bases from V and 3 bases from J, the junction contained 3 bases not matched to a gene. The CDR3 has 14 residues. The CDR3: CASSFLQGDTEAFF. The CDR3 nucleotides are TGTGCCAGCAGCTTTTTACAGGGGGACACTGAAGCTTTCTTT.

This clonotype has more than one count but fewer than ten. The CDR3 region is CATSRGGSGELFF. CDR3 in DNA: TGTGCCACCAGCAGAGGGGGGAGCGGGGAGCTGTTTTTT. This sequence joins TRBV15 and TRBJ2-2, with D perhaps given as TRBD1 or TRBD2 (5 bases each). Per the germline V gene, CDR1 is LNHNV and CDR2 is YYDKDF (reference sequence). The CDR3 spans 13 residues. V gave up 1 base and J gave up 7 bases, with 7 bases separating them.

This clonotype was seen only a few times. The chain uses TRBV7-9 and TRBJ2-7; 7 bases are shared with TRBD1. The ends lost 5 bases at V and 0 bases at J; junction bases unmatched: 10. The germline V gene has CDR1 SEHNR and CDR2 FQNEAQ (reference sequence). This CDR3 is 16 amino acids long. Written as DNA, the CDR3 is TGTGCCAGCAGCACCCCCGGGGCAGGGGGCTCCTACGAGCAGTACTTC. Translating gives CASSTPGAGGSYEQYF.

This clonotype was found a few times. The V and J genes are TRBV5-5 and TRBJ2-1; TRBD2 matches 7 bases. This CDR3 comprises 16 residues. Germline V gives CDR1 SGHKS, CDR2 YYEKEE (reference sequence). V lost 0 bases, J lost 8 bases, and 11 bases stayed unmatched. CDR3 DNA sequence: TGTGCCAGCAGCTTGGGTTTGAGGACTAGGGTGGATGAGCAGTTCTTC. This translates into CASSLGLRTRVDEQFF.

V usage is TRBV29-1 and J usage is TRBJ2-2; D gene unclear. CDR1 is SQVTM, CDR2 ANQGSEA, per germline. CDR3 size: 13 residues. Deletions cut 4 bases from V and 0 bases from J, with 6 bases between. The CDR3 spells CSVAQTNTGELFF. CDR3 bases: TGCAGCGTTGCACAGACGAACACCGGGGAGCTGTTTTTT.

The V and J genes are TRBV20-1 and TRBJ2-1; D possibly corresponds to TRBD2 (5 bases). The CDR3 spans 16 residues. Trimming stripped 0 bases from V and 5 bases from J, with 17 bases between. Germline V lookup: CDR1 DFQATT, CDR2 SNEGSKA (reference sequence). CDR3: CSARDNIGGIHNEQFF. In DNA form, the CDR3 reads TGCAGTGCTAGAGATAATATAGGAGGAATCCACAATGAGCAGTTCTTC.

V and J are TRBV20-1 and TRBJ2-1; 7 positions match TRBD2. Per the germline V gene, CDR1 is DFQATT and CDR2 is SNEGSKA (reference sequence). The CDR3 has 15 amino acids. The junction had 13 bases not matched to a gene; V was cut back by 4 bases and J by 7 bases. The CDR3 bases are TGCAGTGCTAACTGGTGTGGGGGGGGTGGAAATGAGCAGTTCTTC. This gives the protein CSANWCGGGGNEQFF.

The genes are TRBV20-1 and TRBJ2-7; either TRBD1 or TRBD2 may supply D (5 bases each). CDR3 length equals 14 residues. Germline CDR1 reads DFQATT; CDR2 reads SNEGSKA (reference sequence). Trimming shortened V by 5 bases and J by 0 bases, and 14 bases separated the two germline ends. The CDR3 DNA follows: TGCAGTGCTGACCGGGACGTCGACTCCTACGAGCAGTACTTC. Protein: CSADRDVDSYEQYF.